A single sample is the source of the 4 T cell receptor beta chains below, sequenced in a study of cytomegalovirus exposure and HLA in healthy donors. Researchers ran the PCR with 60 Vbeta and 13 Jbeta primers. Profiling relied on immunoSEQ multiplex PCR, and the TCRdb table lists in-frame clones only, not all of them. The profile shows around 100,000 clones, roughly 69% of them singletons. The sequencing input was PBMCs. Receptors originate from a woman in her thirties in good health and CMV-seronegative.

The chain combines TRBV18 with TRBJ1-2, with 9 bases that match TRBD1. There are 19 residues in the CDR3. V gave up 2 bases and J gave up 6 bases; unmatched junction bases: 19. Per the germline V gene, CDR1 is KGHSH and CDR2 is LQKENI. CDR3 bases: TGTGCCAGCTCACCAAGTCCCGTTTCAACCGGGACAGGGTCGGATGGCTACACCTTC. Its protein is CASSPSPVSTGTGSDGYTF.

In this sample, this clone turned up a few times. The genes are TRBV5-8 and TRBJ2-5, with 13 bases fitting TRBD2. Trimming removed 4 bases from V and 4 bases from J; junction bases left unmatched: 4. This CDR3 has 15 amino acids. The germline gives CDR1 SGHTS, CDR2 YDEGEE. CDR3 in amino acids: CASSLGTSGAETQYF. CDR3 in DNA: TGTGCCAGCAGCCTAGGGACTAGCGGGGCAGAGACCCAGTACTTC.

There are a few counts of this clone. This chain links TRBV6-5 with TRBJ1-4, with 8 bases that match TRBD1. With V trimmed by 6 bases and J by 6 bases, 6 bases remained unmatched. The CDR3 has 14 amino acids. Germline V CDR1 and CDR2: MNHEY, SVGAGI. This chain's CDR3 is CASSDRGSDEKLFF. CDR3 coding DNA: TGTGCCAGCAGCGACAGGGGTTCGGATGAAAAACTGTTTTTT.

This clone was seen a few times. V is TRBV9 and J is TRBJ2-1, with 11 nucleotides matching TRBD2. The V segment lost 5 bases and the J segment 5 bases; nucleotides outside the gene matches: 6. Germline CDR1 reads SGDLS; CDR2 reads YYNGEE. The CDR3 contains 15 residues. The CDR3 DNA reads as TGTGCCAGCAGACCTGGACTAGCGGGCAACAATGAGCAGTTCTTC. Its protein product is CASRPGLAGNNEQFF. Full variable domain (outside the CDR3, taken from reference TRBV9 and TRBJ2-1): DSGVTQTPKHLITATGQRVTLRCSPRSGDLSVYWYQQSLDQGLQFLIQYYNGEERAKGNILERFSAQQFPDLHSELNLSSLELGDSALYFCASRPGLAGNNEQFFGPGTRLTVL.